The rows below give T cell receptor beta chains drawn from one sample of a study of regulatory T cells in long-lasting Graves disease. Each CDR3 protein is one row after TCRdb ran MiXCR on the multiplex PCR reads. The sample records roughly 400,000 distinct CDR3 sequences, 20% to 25% being singletons. The sample consisted of peripheral blood mononuclear cells (PBMCs), taken when the disease was refractory, from a patient treated with antithyroid drugs. These receptors originate from a female donor with Graves disease. Each CDR3 is given with its conserved first and last residue. The D gene is left open where the match is weak. Expanded clones get a size class; other rows say once, few or many, or leave the size out.

few	TRBV6-5	NA	TRBJ2-7	CASSSPAGEQYF	TGTGCCAGCAGTTCCCCGGCGGGCGAGCAGTACTTC
few	TRBV5-7	NA	TRBJ2-7	CASSLETAVGYERYF	TGTGCCAGCAGCTTGGAGACAGCGGTTGGCTACGAGCGGTACTTC
many	TRBV5-1	NA	TRBJ2-7	CASSLTTGSGEQYF	TGCGCCAGCAGCCTAACGACAGGTTCGGGGGAGCAGTACTTC
few	TRBV24-1	TRBD2	TRBJ2-1	CATSDSAGTSAYNEQFF	TGTGCCACCAGTGATTCGGCCGGGACTAGCGCCTACAATGAGCAGTTCTTC
NA	TRBV5-1	NA	TRBJ1-2	CASSLDPTGHTYGYTF	TGCGCCAGCAGCTTGGACCCGACGGGACACACTTATGGCTACACCTTC
many	TRBV28	NA	TRBJ2-7	CASSTSGNKGTYEQYF	TGTGCCAGCAGCACGAGCGGAAACAAGGGGACCTACGAGCAGTACTTC
few	TRBV9	NA	TRBJ1-1	CASSPYLGLNTEAFF	TGTGCCAGCAGCCCTTATCTCGGATTGAACACTGAAGCTTTCTTT
many	TRBV3-1	TRBD2	TRBJ2-5	CASSLGLAGWETQYF	TGTGCCAGCAGCCTCGGACTAGCGGGCTGGGAGACCCAGTACTTC
many	TRBV5-1	NA	TRBJ1-4	CASRGGTANEKLFF	TGCGCCAGCAGAGGAGGTACGGCTAATGAAAAACTGTTTTTT
many	TRBV12-3/TRBV12-4	NA	TRBJ2-7	CASSLKGGIYEQYF	TGTGCCAGCAGTTTAAAGGGGGGGATCTACGAGCAGTACTTC
many	TRBV27	TRBD2	TRBJ2-7	CATSGTSGVYEQYF	TGTGCCACCTCTGGGACTAGCGGGGTCTACGAGCAGTACTTC
many	TRBV2	NA	TRBJ2-7	CASSLTESSYEQYF	TGTGCCAGCAGCCTGACAGAGAGCTCCTACGAGCAGTACTTC
NA	TRBV30	TRBD2	TRBJ2-1	CAWSPGLAGDEQFF	TGTGCCTGGAGCCCCGGACTAGCGGGAGATGAGCAGTTCTTC
many	TRBV6-2/TRBV6-3	TRBD1	TRBJ2-7	CASSDERWGQSYEQYF	TGTGCCAGCAGTGACGAGAGGTGGGGACAGTCCTACGAGCAGTACTTC
NA	TRBV4-2	NA	TRBJ2-7	CASSHLRDYEQYF	TGTGCCAGCAGCCACTTGCGGGACTACGAGCAGTACTTC
NA	TRBV29-1	NA	TRBJ1-1	CSVDGGTTEAFF	TGCAGCGTTGACGGGGGGACCACTGAAGCTTTCTTT
many	TRBV2	NA	TRBJ1-2	CATRPGANYGYTF	TGTGCCACGCGACCAGGTGCTAACTATGGCTACACCTTC
many	TRBV28	NA	TRBJ2-5	CASSLIVEETQYF	TGTGCCAGCAGTTTAATTGTGGAAGAGACCCAGTACTTC
many	TRBV3-1	TRBD1	TRBJ2-5	CASSLRTGVRGETQYF	TGTGCCAGCAGCCTCCGGACAGGGGTTCGGGGAGAGACCCAGTACTTC
few	TRBV6-1	TRBD1	TRBJ1-1	CASSPDRQGFVEAFF	TGTGCCAGCAGCCCGGACCGACAGGGATTCGTTGAAGCTTTCTTT
many	TRBV25-1	NA	TRBJ2-2	CASTSVGGNAGELFF	TGTGCCAGCACTTCGGTGGGGGGTAACGCCGGGGAGCTGTTTTTT
once	TRBV29-1	NA	TRBJ1-1	CSVEWQGPTEAFF	TGCAGCGTTGAATGGCAGGGGCCGACTGAAGCTTTCTTT
many	TRBV2	NA	TRBJ1-1	CASEGTMNTEAFF	TGTGCCAGCGAAGGTACTATGAACACTGAAGCTTTCTTT
NA	TRBV11-1	TRBD2	TRBJ2-3	CASRASGASTDTQYF	TGTGCCAGCAGGGCCAGCGGGGCAAGCACAGATACGCAGTATTTT
few	TRBV7-2	NA	TRBJ2-7	CASSLESGASYEQYF	TGTGCCAGCAGCTTAGAGTCGGGGGCGTCCTACGAGCAGTACTTC